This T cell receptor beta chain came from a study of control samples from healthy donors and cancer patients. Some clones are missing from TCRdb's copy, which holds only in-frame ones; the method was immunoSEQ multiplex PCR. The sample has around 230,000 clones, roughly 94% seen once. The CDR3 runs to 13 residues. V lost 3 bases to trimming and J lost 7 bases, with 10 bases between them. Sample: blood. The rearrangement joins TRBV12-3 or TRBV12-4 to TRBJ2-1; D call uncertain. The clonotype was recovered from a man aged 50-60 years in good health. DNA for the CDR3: TGTGCCAGCAGTTTCATGTGGATAAATGAGCAGTTCTTC. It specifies CASSFMWINEQFF.